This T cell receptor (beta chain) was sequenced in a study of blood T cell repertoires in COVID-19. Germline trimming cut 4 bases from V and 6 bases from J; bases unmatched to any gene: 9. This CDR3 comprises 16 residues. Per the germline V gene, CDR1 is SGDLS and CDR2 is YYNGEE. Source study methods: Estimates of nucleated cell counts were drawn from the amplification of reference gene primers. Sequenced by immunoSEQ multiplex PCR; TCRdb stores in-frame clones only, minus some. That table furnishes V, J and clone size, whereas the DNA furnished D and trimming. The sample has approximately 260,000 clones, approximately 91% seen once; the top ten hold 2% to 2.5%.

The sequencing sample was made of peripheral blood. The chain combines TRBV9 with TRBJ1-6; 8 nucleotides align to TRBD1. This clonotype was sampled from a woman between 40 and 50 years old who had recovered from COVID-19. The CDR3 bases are TGTGCCAGCAGCCCCCAGGACAGGGCGAGTAATTCACCCCTCCACTTT. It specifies CASSPQDRASNSPLHF.